The rows below give T cell receptor beta chains drawn from one sample of a study of identical twins. TCRdb reprocessed the 5' RACE reads with MiXCR, giving one entry per CDR3 protein. The sample includes 200,000 to 300,000 distinct CDR3 sequences, roughly 7.5% seen only once; the top ten take around 5%. These data were also filed under a second study, of yellow fever vaccine responses in identical twins.

The sequencing sample was made of CD8+ T cells sorted from blood. Receptors originate from a woman aged 18-29 years in good health. Each CDR3 is given without its conserved first and last residue.

TRBJ2-2,TRBV2,ASRDRPQTGELF
TRBJ2-7,TRBV9,ASSPGQTSSYEQY
TRBJ2-3,TRBV4-2,ASSQDLRGGVTDTQY
TRBJ2-2,TRBV7-9,ASSSDSLTGELF
TRBJ2-7,TRBV7-9,ASSLDSSGGRGDEQY
TRBJ2-1,TRBV27,ASSFPPGGSGGSYNEQF
TRBJ2-1,TRBV5-1,ASSSQGNEQF
TRBJ2-1,TRBV24-1,ATSDLEWDEQF
TRBJ2-7,TRBV2,ATLGLAGADYEQY
TRBJ1-2,TRBV20-1,SAREADVGYT
TRBJ2-1,TRBV4-1,ASSLLSQGGSNEQF
TRBJ2-1,TRBV7-9,ASSPGTSGNEQF
TRBJ2-1,TRBV12-3/TRBV12-4,ASSPRGLAGLYNEQF
TRBJ2-3,TRBV11-2,ASSLVYREVYTDTQY
TRBJ2-5,TRBV12-3/TRBV12-4,ASRGLAGPETQY
TRBJ2-2,TRBV7-6,ASSSGSRTSPMNTGELF
TRBJ1-1,TRBV7-6,ASSLTRTSGSNTEAF
TRBJ1-3,TRBV7-8,ASSSEGSVGYEVNTIY